These T cell receptor beta chains were read from a single sample in a study of T cells in localized non-small cell lung cancer. Sequencing was performed with immunoSEQ multiplex PCR; in TCRdb, only in-frame clones are kept and a portion is missing. The data show about 20,000 clones, with around 89% seen just once and approximately 9.1% held by the top ten. The sequences come from peripheral blood, collected before any cancer treatment. Receptors were obtained from a man aged 40 to 75 with stage I lung adenocarcinoma. CDR3s include the opening cysteine and the closing phenylalanine or tryptophan. The D gene is left open where the match is weak. A clone size is listed for some rows: how often the clone was seen (once, few, many), or a class if it is expanded.

cdr3_length j_call d_call clone_size v_call cdr3_nt cdr3_aa
15 TRBJ1-1 TRBD1 . TRBV5-1 TGCGCCAGCAGCTTGATGAGGGGGCCGGGAACTGAAGCTTTCTTT CASSLMRGPGTEAFF
17 TRBJ2-3 TRBD2 . TRBV4-2 TGTGCCAGCAGCCAAGAAACGAGCGGGGGAAGAACAGATACGCAGTATTTT CASSQETSGGRTDTQYF
18 TRBJ2-3 TRBD2 . TRBV7-9 TGTGCCAGCAGCTTAAGGAGGACTAGCGGGAGCGCTTATGATACGCAGTATTTT CASSLRRTSGSAYDTQYF
13 TRBJ2-1 TRBD1 . TRBV19 TGTGCCAGTTCAACGACAGGGAGAGATGAGCAGTTCTTC CASSTTGRDEQFF
12 TRBJ1-5 . . TRBV6-1 TGTGCCAGCAGTGAAGTTGGACAGCCCCAGCATTTT CASSEVGQPQHF
12 TRBJ1-2 . . TRBV6-1 TGTGCCAGCACCCACCAATCGAGTGGCTACACCTTC CASTHQSSGYTF
15 TRBJ1-1 . . TRBV7-8 TGTGCCAGCAGCTTAGGGACCCAAGGAAACACTGAAGCTTTCTTT CASSLGTQGNTEAFF
13 TRBJ2-5 TRBD1 . TRBV5-1 TGCGCCAGCAGCCCGGACAGGGCGAAGACCCAGTACTTC CASSPDRAKTQYF
14 TRBJ2-2 TRBD1 . TRBV19 TGTGCCAGTAGTATTGCAACAGGGGCCGGGGAGCTGTTTTTT CASSIATGAGELFF
12 TRBJ2-1 . . TRBV4-1 TGCGCCAGCAGCCAAGTAATTAATGAGCAGTTCTTC CASSQVINEQFF
13 TRBJ1-2 . medium-sized TRBV6-9 TGTGCCAGCAGTTCCTACCTCGGCGATGGCTACACCTTC CASSSYLGDGYTF
14 TRBJ2-3 . once TRBV6-1 TGTGCCAGCAGCCTACAGGGCAGCACAGATACGCAGTATTTT CASSLQGSTDTQYF
16 TRBJ2-3 . . TRBV2 TGTGCCAGCAGTGTGCGGGTCCCACCTTATGAGGATACGCAGTATTTT CASSVRVPPYEDTQYF
14 TRBJ2-5 . . TRBV18 TGTGCCAGCTCACCACCGTCTATACAAGAGACCCAGTACTTC CASSPPSIQETQYF
14 TRBJ2-2 TRBD1 . TRBV10-2 TGCGCCAGCAGTGGACAGGGTGAGACCGGGGAGCTGTTTTTT CASSGQGETGELFF
14 TRBJ2-7 . . TRBV27 TGTGCCAGCAGTTTACGCAGGGGACCCTACGAGCAGTACTTC CASSLRRGPYEQYF
18 TRBJ2-7 . . TRBV11-2 TGTGCCAGCAGCTCCCCGACTCGCGGGACTTATGCAACCTACGAGCAGTACTTC CASSSPTRGTYATYEQYF
16 TRBJ1-2 . . TRBV19 TGTGCCAGTAGTAATAGGGAGACAGTGAGTAACTATGGCTACACCTTC CASSNRETVSNYGYTF
12 TRBJ1-1 . few TRBV10-3 TGTGCCATCAGTGAGAAGGAGGGGACGGCTTTCTTT CAISEKEGTAFF
17 TRBJ2-3 . . TRBV28 TGTGCCAGCAGTTTATACTCGCCGGGGCCTAGCACAGATACGCAGTATTTT CASSLYSPGPSTDTQYF
13 TRBJ2-1 TRBD2 . TRBV10-3 TGTGCCATCGGCGGGGGGGGTTACAATGAGCAGTTCTTC CAIGGGGYNEQFF
13 TRBJ2-1 . . TRBV29-1 TGCAGCGTAAAGAGCGGGTCGTACAATGAGCAGTTCTTC CSVKSGSYNEQFF
15 TRBJ2-7 TRBD2 . TRBV6-6 TGTGCCAGCAGTCGGCGTGGTAGCGGGAACTACGAGCAGTACTTC CASSRRGSGNYEQYF
13 TRBJ1-1 . few TRBV29-1 TGCAGCGCCCGTGGCAGGGATAATTTTGAAGCTTTCTTT CSARGRDNFEAFF
16 TRBJ1-1 . . TRBV9 TGTGCCAGCAGCGACGACCGACTAGGGATGAACACTGAAGCTTTCTTT CASSDDRLGMNTEAFF
19 TRBJ2-2 TRBD1 . TRBV7-7 TGTGCTAGCAGCTTAGAGCCCGGGACAGGGATTTCGACCCCTCGGGAGCTGTTTTTT CASSLEPGTGISTPRELFF
15 TRBJ1-4 . . TRBV6-1 TGTGCCAGCAGGGAACTACAGGCGGGAGGTGAAAAACTGTTTTTT CASRELQAGGEKLFF
12 TRBJ1-6 . . TRBV7-2 TGTGCCAGCAGCTTAGAGAATTCACCCCTCCACTTT CASSLENSPLHF
13 TRBJ1-5 . once TRBV28 TGTGCCAGCAGGGCTGGTCTTAATCAGCCCCAGCATTTT CASRAGLNQPQHF
14 TRBJ1-1 . once TRBV4-2 TGTGCCAGCAGCCAAGAAAAGATCCTTTATGAAGCTTTCTTT CASSQEKILYEAFF
11 TRBJ1-2 . once TRBV20-1 TGCAGTGGGGGAGATAACTATGGCTACACCTTC CSGGDNYGYTF
15 TRBJ1-2 . . TRBV27 TGTGCCAGCAGCCCCGACGGGGGGGTTGACTATGGCTACACCTTC CASSPDGGVDYGYTF
15 TRBJ2-3 TRBD1 . TRBV19 TGTGCCAGTAGTATGAGGACAGGGCCTACAGATACGCAGTATTTT CASSMRTGPTDTQYF
14 TRBJ2-2 TRBD2 . TRBV2 TGTGCCAGCGGGCTAGCGGGGAACACCGGGGAGCTGTTTTTT CASGLAGNTGELFF
13 TRBJ1-5 . few TRBV4-1 TGCGCCAGCAGCCAAGCGGACTCACAGCCCCAGCATTTT CASSQADSQPQHF
14 TRBJ2-3 TRBD2 . TRBV28 TGTGCCAGCAGTTTATCTAGCGGGAGCGATACGCAGTATTTT CASSLSSGSDTQYF
17 TRBJ2-1 . . TRBV7-2 TGTGCCAGCAGCTTAGCCTCTGGGCAGCTCCCCTACAATGAGCAGTTCTTC CASSLASGQLPYNEQFF
13 TRBJ1-2 TRBD1 . TRBV7-2 TGTGCCAGCAGCCGTGACAGGGGAGGTGGCTACACCTTC CASSRDRGGGYTF
17 TRBJ2-7 . . TRBV21-1 TGTGCCAGCAGCAAATCAGGGCGGCAGGACAATTCCTACGAGCAGTACTTC CASSKSGRQDNSYEQYF